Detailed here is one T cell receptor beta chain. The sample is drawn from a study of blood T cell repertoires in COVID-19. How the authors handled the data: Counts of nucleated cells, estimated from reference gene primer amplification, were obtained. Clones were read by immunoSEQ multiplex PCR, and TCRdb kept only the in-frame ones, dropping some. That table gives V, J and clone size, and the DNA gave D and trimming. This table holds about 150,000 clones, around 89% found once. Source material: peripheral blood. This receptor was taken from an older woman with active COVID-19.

Written as DNA, the CDR3 is TGTGCCAGCAGCTTAGCACAGGGGTGGAACGAGCAGTACTTC. Amino acid sequence: CASSLAQGWNEQYF. The chain joins TRBV7-9 to TRBJ2-7; 7 bases match TRBD1. After removal of 0 bases from V and 5 bases from J, the junction contained 4 bases not matched to a gene. There are 14 residues in the CDR3. From germline, CDR1 is SEHNR and CDR2 FQNEAQ (reference sequence).